The clone carrying this T cell receptor beta chain was observed a handful of times. CDR3 length: 12 amino acids. V was clipped by 2 bases and J by 5 bases, with 4 bases between them. Preparation of the TCRbeta library was carried out with unique molecular identifiers. One entry per CDR3 protein results from TCRdb running MiXCR on the PCR reads. Here the sample spans just under 550,000 distinct CDR3 sequences, around 17% being singletons. The data were obtained in a study of T-cell reconstitution after alpha-beta-depleted transplantation in children. The receptor comes from a human donor who donated a stem cell graft to a child with acute lymphoblastic leukemia. The chain has TRBV12-3 or TRBV12-4 and TRBJ1-5; no firm D call. The material sequenced was PBMCs from the stem cell graft donor, taken from the stem cell graft. The CDR3 bases are TGTGCCAGCAGTTTAATCTATCAGCCCCAGCATTTT. It is translated as CASSLIYQPQHF.